This T cell receptor beta chain was profiled in a study of beta chain features in type 1 diabetes listed by TCRdb under 2018. Regarding the research as a whole: No differences in mean age, gender distribution, total cell number or subset yield were found between patients and healthy donors. A total of roughly 98,000,000 sorted cells were examined across all samples, and a strong correlation was observed between cell number per subset and RNA yield. In the study, TCRB repertoires of sorted circulating CD4+ T cell subsets from recently diagnosed type 1 diabetes patients were compared with those of matched healthy donors. Naive and central memory subsets were obtained from all 30 or so donors, but regulatory and stem cell-like memory subsets were isolated from only 8 patients and about eight healthy donors.

The entire isolated RNA was reverse transcribed using the High Capacity cDNA Reverse Transcription Kit, and thus expressed TCRB transcripts were sequenced. Deep immunoSEQ sequencing was applied to naive, central memory and regulatory T cell samples, giving an average of roughly 3.3 million total reads per sample. Sorted cells were lysed in RLT buffer and RNA was extracted with DNase-treated RNeasy Micro or Mini kits, depending on cell number. To prevent cross-contamination, every cell subset was processed on its own, while patient and healthy donor samples were processed together. The immunoSEQ multiplex PCR was used to amplify TCRB sequences from cDNA, generating 87-bp fragments that spanned the CDR3 region. Sequencing of the amplicons was done on the Illumina HiSeq platform. The original methods were these. PCR bias was corrected computationally using synthetic template baselines, and reads within Hamming distance 2 were collapsed, with unmergeable singletons discarded. Reads were aligned against IMGT to assign V, D and J genes, CDR3 length and insertions or deletions at six rearrangement sites. Within each subset, clonotype counts were normalized to the number of sorted cells before true diversity and Gini coefficients were calculated with the tcR R package. The overlap coefficient, calculated on TCRB nucleotide sequences, was used to quantify repertoire sharing. Out-of-frame TCRB sequences from naive cells were analyzed to stand in for the pre-selection repertoire. TCRdb provides this immuneACCESS table in a form limited to in-frame rearrangements. Some clones are lacking; in checked studies, under half of them reflect an unresolved V gene, and why the rest are absent is not known. V and J calls and clone size are as listed in that table; D and trimming were resolved from the DNA. The sample yields about 620,000 clones; roughly 15% were counted once. Jointly, the top ten make up about 0.087% of the sample.

General conclusions and limits of the study: At VDJ recombination sites, patients with type 1 diabetes made fewer insertions and deleted more nucleotides, a pattern implying thymic rearrangement abnormalities. PCR might favor shorter templates, but patient and control samples were amplified and corrected together, so any skew would affect both groups equally. Because cDNA was sequenced instead of genomic DNA, highly expressing activated cells could be over-represented, though the groups showed no difference in activation or CD3 levels. Naive, central memory and regulatory TCRB repertoires appeared more similar among patients than among healthy donors. Because the HLA sub-analyses included only small numbers of individuals, any influence of HLA type on TCRB rearrangement was left unresolved. A moderate but significant shortening of TCRB CDR3 length was observed in type 1 diabetes patients in all four CD4+ subsets.

Only a few counts were recorded for this clone. This receptor's antigen is unknown. Base qualities are not provided; no much larger clone lies one nucleotide away. Measured from the cysteine to the phenylalanine, the CDR3 is 15 residues long. Only the CDR3 region is kept as DNA, spanning 45 bases read in frame from base 1. From the germline V gene, CDR1 is SGHRS and CDR2 is YFSETQ. Compared with germline, V lacks 1 base and J lacks 4 bases; bases without a gene match: 4. Each donor gave one peripheral blood draw, roughly 0.11 L on average, collected into heparinised tubes. A BD FACSAria II was used to sort naive, central memory, regulatory and stem cell-like memory CD4+ T cells with a panel that included CD45RO, CCR7, CD25, CD127, CD95 and CD27. A purity above 95% was achieved for all sorted populations. PBMCs were isolated immediately by Lymphoprep density gradient centrifugation and stained directly without culture. To minimize batch effects, samples were stained and sorted in pairs, one healthy donor with one patient per experiment.

Sequenced input: naive CD4+ T cells from blood. The cell subset or site label of this sample denotes: true naive CD4+ T cells. The TCR comes from a man in his late teens or twenties in good health. Here the chain combines TRBV5-1 and TRBJ2-1; 8 bases in the junction line up with TRBD2. The DNA sequence is given as TGCGCCAGCAGCTTGCGACTAGCGCCGTACAATGAGCAGTTCTTC. This gives the protein CASSLRLAPYNEQFF.